A selection of T cell receptor beta chains follows, all from one sample in a study of T cell responses to AZD1222 COVID-19 vaccine. The table came from immunoSEQ multiplex PCR; TCRdb's copy has only in-frame clones and leaves some out. This sample has more than 110,000 clones, with 92% found just once. The sequenced sample was peripheral blood, obtained 28 days after the second AZD1222 dose. The receptors here all came from an adult who received the AZD1222 COVID-19 vaccine. CDR3s leave out the opening cysteine and the closing phenylalanine or tryptophan.

V gene: TRBV4-1
CDR3 protein: ASSQETSGSYNEQF

V gene: TRBV25-1
CDR3 protein: ASSRSSYNSPLH

V gene: TRBV27
CDR3 protein: ASSSWGGLNTEAF

V gene: TRBV18
CDR3 protein: ASSPGKGGVTEAF

V gene: TRBV5-4
CDR3 protein: ASSHDASGNTIY

V gene: TRBV12-3/TRBV12-4
CDR3 protein: ASSGGIY

V gene: TRBV3-1/TRBV3-2
CDR3 protein: ASSQDRPNEQF

V gene: TRBV27
CDR3 protein: ASSLSPISGQFGYT

V gene: TRBV21-1
CDR3 protein: ASTPWGGNQPQH

V gene: TRBV6-5
CDR3 protein: ASSYAGPPRNEQF

V gene: TRBV19
CDR3 protein: ASSVRLEHTQY

V gene: TRBV7-6
CDR3 protein: ASSLTGKETQY

V gene: TRBV15
CDR3 protein: ATSENRLTGDTQY

V gene: TRBV19
CDR3 protein: ASSSQNEQF

V gene: TRBV11-2
CDR3 protein: ASSRGRTTNEKLF

V gene: TRBV20-1
CDR3 protein: SASGFSGANVLT

V gene: TRBV2
CDR3 protein: ASSGNINREQY

V gene: TRBV20-1
CDR3 protein: SASQGNEQF

V gene: TRBV19
CDR3 protein: ASSIDWGRAVF

V gene: TRBV7-9
CDR3 protein: ASSLGNSEAF

V gene: TRBV5-1
CDR3 protein: ASRPGLSGTEAF

V gene: TRBV15
CDR3 protein: ATSRERSEKLF

V gene: TRBV6-1
CDR3 protein: ASSSLGVFEQY

V gene: TRBV7-2
CDR3 protein: ASSITGLRGETQY

V gene: TRBV13
CDR3 protein: ASSQGMRGSYEQY

V gene: TRBV6-4
CDR3 protein: APREQY

V gene: TRBV18
CDR3 protein: ASSPKQLNEQY

V gene: TRBV6-5
CDR3 protein: ASSSVGNQPQH

V gene: TRBV7-9
CDR3 protein: ASSSDRNNSPLH

V gene: TRBV28
CDR3 protein: ASSTLDSVTGELF

V gene: TRBV29-1
CDR3 protein: SVQTQAGQPQH